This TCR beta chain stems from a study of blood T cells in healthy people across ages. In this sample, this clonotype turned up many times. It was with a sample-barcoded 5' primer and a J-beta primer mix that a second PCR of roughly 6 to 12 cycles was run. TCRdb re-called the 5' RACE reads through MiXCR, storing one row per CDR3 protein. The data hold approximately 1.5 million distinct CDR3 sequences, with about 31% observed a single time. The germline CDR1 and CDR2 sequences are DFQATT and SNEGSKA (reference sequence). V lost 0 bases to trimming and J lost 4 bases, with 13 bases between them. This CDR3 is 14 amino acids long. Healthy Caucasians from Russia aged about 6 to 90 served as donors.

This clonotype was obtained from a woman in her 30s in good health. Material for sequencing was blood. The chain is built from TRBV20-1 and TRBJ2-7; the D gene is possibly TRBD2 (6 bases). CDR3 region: CSAREWGDSYEQYF. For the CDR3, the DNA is TGCAGTGCTAGAGAGTGGGGGGATTCGTACGAGCAGTACTTC.